The 29 T cell receptor beta chains reported below all come from one sample, sequenced in a study of human T cells and chemical hapten exposure. TCRdb independently ran MiXCR on the RACE reads; one entry per CDR3 protein. The table includes 65,000 to 95,000 distinct CDR3 sequences, 7% to 9.5% detected once. The time point was: healthy volunteer bleed at 6 weeks. The template was total RNA from unfractionated whole blood. The sequenced sample consisted of whole blood. The receptors here all came from a female donor in good health. Some clones in this sample may be carry-over from other donors' samples.

The CDR3 is CASSLCVGTDTQYF. The DNA for the CDR3 is TGTGCCAGCAGCTTATGTGTGGGCACAGATACGCAGTATTTT. This chain joins TRBV7-2 and TRBJ2-3; D is undetermined. Looked up from germline, CDR1 is SGHTA and CDR2 is FQGNSA. The CDR3 extends over 14 amino acids. V was shortened by 2 bases and J by 1 base, with 7 bases between the two germline ends.

This clonotype was observed at least ten times. V is TRBV2 and J is TRBJ2-3; either TRBD1 or TRBD2 may supply D (5 bases each). V lost 7 bases, J lost 4 bases, and 15 bases lay in between. Germline assignment: CDR1 SNHLY and CDR2 FYNNEI. The CDR3 runs to 14 residues. The CDR3 spells CASKGLRGPDTQYF. The DNA for the CDR3 is TGTGCCAGCAAGGGGCTCCGGGGCCCAGATACGCAGTATTTT.

There are many counts of this clonotype. The chain couples TRBV7-9 to TRBJ2-7; unclear D gene. The CDR3 spans 13 residues. In germline, CDR1 is SEHNR, CDR2 FQNEAQ (reference sequence). The V gene lost 3 bases and the J gene lost 3 bases, with 9 bases spanning the gap. The CDR3 DNA reads as TGTGCCAGCAGCTTCGACGGTTACTACGAGCAGTACTTC. It translates to CASSFDGYYEQYF.

This clonotype occurred many times. CDR3 protein: CASSEAGLRYEQYF. In DNA, the CDR3 is TGTGCCAGCAGCGAGGCGGGACTCCGCTACGAGCAGTACTTC. The rearrangement uses TRBV5-5 and TRBJ2-7; D perhaps matches TRBD2 (6 bases). CDR3 length equals 14 residues. Germline values: CDR1 SGHKS, CDR2 YYEKEE (reference sequence). Trimming cost V 4 bases and J 3 bases, with 14 bases left between them.

This clonotype was counted ten times or more. This chain uses TRBV3-1 with TRBJ1-2, with 8 nucleotides matching TRBD1. The ends lost 4 bases at V and 5 bases at J; junction bases unmatched: 9. Germline assignment: CDR1 LGHDT and CDR2 YNNKEL (reference sequence). The CDR3 runs 15 residues. The CDR3 protein is CASSRSGGAGYGYTF. CDR3 nucleotide sequence: TGTGCCAGCAGCCGATCAGGGGGCGCGGGATATGGCTACACCTTC.

As to this clonotype: A much larger clone differs from this one at a single base, so this may be a read error. The genes are TRBV20-1 and TRBJ1-2; the D gene is possibly TRBD1 (6 bases). Germline V gives CDR1 DFQATT, CDR2 SNEGSKA (reference sequence). CDR3 size: 14 residues. V lost 0 bases and J lost 4, with 12 bases in between. The CDR3: CSARDSRGPYGYTF. The CDR3 DNA reads TGCAGTGCTAGAGACAGCAGGGGACCCTATGGCTACACCTTC.

The V and J genes are TRBV6-4 and TRBJ1-1; D is uncertain. Per germline, CDR1 MRHNA and CDR2 SNTAGT. V was shortened by 3 bases and J by 8 bases, with 7 bases between the two germline ends. The CDR3 spans 11 residues. The CDR3 region has the DNA TGTGCCAGCAGTGATCAAGGAGAAGCTTTCTTT. It translates to CASSDQGEAFF.

This clonotype came up many times. The chain joins TRBV20-1 to TRBJ2-3; D not certain. Germline V gives CDR1 DFQATT, CDR2 SNEGSKA (reference sequence). The length of the CDR3 is 12 residues. V was pared by 4 bases and J by 2 bases, with 7 bases between. CDR3 protein: CSAMSTTDTQYF. In nucleotides, the CDR3 is TGCAGTGCTATGTCGACCACAGATACGCAGTATTTT.

This clonotype was picked up many times. The gene calls are TRBV5-1 and TRBJ2-3; TRBD1 matches at 7 bases. This CDR3 contains 14 residues. Germline CDR1 is SGHRS and CDR2 is YFSETQ. V was pared by 4 bases and J by 3 bases, with 5 bases of the junction left unmatched. For the CDR3, the DNA is TGCGCCAGCAGCGGGGGACAGACAACAGATACGCAGTATTTT. Protein: CASSGGQTTDTQYF.

This clonotype occurred many times. V and J are TRBV20-1 and TRBJ2-7; D may be TRBD2 (6 bases). The ends were cut back, 6 bases at V and 5 bases at J, with 20 bases in the middle. The CDR3 runs 14 residues. CDR1 is DFQATT and CDR2 is SNEGSKA in the germline V gene (reference sequence). The CDR3 nucleotides are TGCAGTGCCTCCTCTCAAGGGGCGGGAAACGAGCAGTACTTC. It yields the protein CSASSQGAGNEQYF.

This clonotype was seen many times. The CDR3 is CASSLGTPSSYNSPLHF. The DNA of the CDR3 is TGTGCCAGCAGCTTGGGTACGCCTAGCTCCTATAATTCACCCCTCCACTTT. V gene TRBV5-4 combines with J gene TRBJ1-6; D gene unclear. Between the trimmed V and J ends, which lost 0 bases and 0 bases, there was a span of 10 bases. Germline CDR1 reads SGHNT; CDR2 reads YYREEE (reference sequence). The CDR3 covers 17 residues.

The chain employs TRBV10-3 and TRBJ2-5; 9 positions match TRBD2. The CDR3 runs 15 residues. With 5 bases clipped from V and 0 bases from J, the junction kept 4 bases outside the gene matches. Germline V gene sequence: CDR1 ENHRY, CDR2 SYGVKD. The CDR3 DNA is TGTGCCATCAGTAGAAGCGGGGGGAACCAAGAGACCCAGTACTTC. Translation: CAISRSGGNQETQYF.

This clonotype appeared many times. The rearrangement uses TRBV7-9 and TRBJ1-4, with 7 nucleotides matching TRBD1. Trimming cost V 5 bases and J 5 bases; bases outside gene matches: 11. Germline values: CDR1 SEHNR, CDR2 FQNEAQ (reference sequence). The CDR3 is made up of 16 amino acids. CDR3 bases: TGTGCCAGCAGCCCAGCTGGGGACAGCCGGAATGAAAAACTGTTTTTT. This codes for CASSPAGDSRNEKLFF.

This clonotype was recorded a few times. The chain uses TRBV27 and TRBJ1-3, with D perhaps TRBD1 (5 bases). The CDR3 loop spans 15 amino acids. V lost 6 bases and J lost 0, with 12 bases in between. Germline-derived CDR1 and CDR2 are MNHEY and SMNVEV (reference sequence). Here the CDR3 reads CASSPNGASGNTIYF. In nucleotides, the CDR3 is TGTGCCAGCAGCCCAAACGGGGCCTCTGGAAACACCATATATTTT.

The chain is built from TRBV25-1 and TRBJ2-7; tentatively, D is TRBD1 or TRBD2 (5 bases each). CDR1 is MGHDK and CDR2 is SYGVNS in the germline V gene. There are 13 residues in the CDR3. V was cut by 7 bases and J by 2 bases, with 12 bases left in between. The DNA of the CDR3 is TGTGCCAGCACCCCAGGGACGCCCTACGAGCAGTACTTC. The encoded protein is CASTPGTPYEQYF.

The CDR3 sequence is CATSSAASGADTQYF. CDR3 nucleotides: TGTGCCACCAGCAGCGCCGCTAGCGGGGCTGATACGCAGTATTTT. This chain uses TRBV15 with TRBJ2-3; TRBD2 agrees at 9 bases. CDR1 is LNHNV, CDR2 YYDKDF, per germline (reference sequence). The length of the CDR3 is 15 residues. V shed 3 bases and J 6 bases; nucleotides not matched to a gene: 7.

The chain employs TRBV6-6 and TRBJ2-3; the D is unclear. CDR1 and CDR2 (germline): MNHNY, SVGAGI (reference sequence). This CDR3 is 14 amino acids long. Trimming stripped 2 bases from V and 1 base from J, with 7 bases between. The CDR3 region has the DNA TGTGCCAGCAGTTACATAATCGGCACAGATACGCAGTATTTT. It codes for CASSYIIGTDTQYF.

This clonotype has ten or more counts. This chain uses TRBV20-1 with TRBJ2-7; D unclear. Trimming stripped 0 bases from V and 2 bases from J, with 14 bases between. There are 15 residues in the CDR3. Germline values: CDR1 DFQATT, CDR2 SNEGSKA (reference sequence). Here the CDR3 reads CSARDSPKGTYEQYF. The CDR3 bases are TGCAGTGCTAGAGATTCCCCCAAAGGTACCTACGAGCAGTACTTC.

This clonotype was observed many times. The chain is built from TRBV5-1 and TRBJ1-5; D is perhaps TRBD1 (5 bases). V shed 0 bases and J shed 5 bases, with 9 bases lying between them. Germline CDR1 is SGHRS and CDR2 is YFSETQ. The CDR3 extends over 14 amino acids. The CDR3 region is CASSLVGGDQPQHF. The CDR3 DNA reads as TGCGCCAGCAGCTTGGTCGGGGGGGATCAGCCCCAGCATTTT.

As to this clonotype: A read error is possible here, since a much larger clone lies one base away. The chain carries TRBV20-1 and TRBJ2-3; 10 bases match TRBD1. CDR1 is DFQATT and CDR2 is SNEGSKA in the germline V gene (reference sequence). The J segment lost 5 bases and the V segment lost 5 bases, leaving 7 bases of the junction unmatched. The CDR3 loop spans 14 amino acids. The CDR3 nucleotides read TGCAGTGCTCCGGGACAGGGGTTAGTAGATACGCAGTATTTT. It yields the protein CSAPGQGLVDTQYF.

The CDR3 here is CASSQFDGTADTQYF. DNA of the CDR3: TGTGCCAGCAGCCAATTTGATGGGACTGCAGATACGCAGTATTTT. The chain carries TRBV4-2 and TRBJ2-3; TRBD2 might be the D (6 bases). Trimming took off 2 bases at V and 4 bases at J, with 13 bases between the two ends. The CDR3 totals 15 residues. CDR1 and CDR2 from the germline V gene are LGHNA and YNFKEQ.

Only a few counts were recorded for this clonotype. This chain joins TRBV9 and TRBJ1-5; D unresolved. Germline assignment: CDR1 SGDLS and CDR2 YYNGEE. V lost 3 bases and J lost 6, with 13 bases in between. The CDR3 is 14 residues long. The CDR3 loop reads CASSDRPGPQPQHF. Here the CDR3 DNA reads TGTGCCAGCAGCGACCGCCCCGGGCCTCAGCCCCAGCATTTT.

This clonotype was observed a few times. The rearrangement uses TRBV7-9 and TRBJ1-1; a possible D gene is TRBD1 (6 bases). The V end was cut by 1 base, the J end by 6 bases, with 18 bases between. Germline values: CDR1 SEHNR, CDR2 FQNEAQ (reference sequence). CDR3 length: 16 amino acids. CDR3 sequence: CASSLVGGWRVPEAFF. The DNA for the CDR3 is TGTGCCAGCAGCTTAGTGGGGGGCTGGAGGGTACCTGAAGCTTTCTTT.

This clonotype was recorded a few times. V is TRBV19 and J is TRBJ1-3; no firm D call. The germline V gene encodes CDR1 LNHDA and CDR2 SQIVND (reference sequence). The CDR3 is 15 amino acids. Trimming removed 6 bases from V and 2 bases from J, with 14 bases in between. The CDR3 here is CASSTRLRAGNTIYF. CDR3 in DNA: TGTGCCAGTAGCACAAGACTCAGAGCTGGAAACACCATATATTTT.

Points on this clonotype: A much larger clone differs by one base, so this may be a read error. The V call is TRBV7-2, the J call TRBJ2-3; D uncertain. The CDR3 spans 14 residues. V was shortened by 4 bases and J by 5 bases, with 13 bases between the two germline ends. From germline, CDR1 is SGHTA and CDR2 FQGNSA. CDR3 nucleotides: TGTGCCAGCAGCTGGACGGACCGTGAAGATACGCAGTATTTT. Translated, it gives CASSWTDREDTQYF.

In this sample, this clonotype turned up a few times. The chain links TRBV6-5 to TRBJ1-1, with 9 positions matching TRBD1. The CDR3 covers 15 residues. CDR1 is MNHEY and CDR2 is SVGAGI in the germline V gene. The ends lost 6 bases at V and 5 bases at J; junction bases unmatched: 10. The CDR3 spells CASRTSDRGLTEAFF. The DNA for the CDR3 is TGTGCCAGCAGGACCTCGGACAGGGGCCTTACTGAAGCTTTCTTT.

The chain is built from TRBV6-1 and TRBJ1-2, with a possible D match to TRBD1 (6 bases). The CDR3 runs 15 residues. Germline V gene lookup returns CDR1 MNHNS and CDR2 SASEGT. V was cut by 10 bases and J by 4 bases, with 22 bases left in between. CDR3 sequence: CATQPPGQRFYGYTF. The CDR3 nucleotides read TGTGCCACCCAACCCCCCGGACAGCGGTTCTATGGCTACACCTTC.

This clonotype occurred many times. This chain connects TRBV5-1 to TRBJ1-4, with TRBD1 matching over 7 bases. The CDR3 covers 14 residues. The V gene's germline CDR1 is SGHRS and CDR2 YFSETQ. The junction had 8 bases not matched to a gene; V was cut back by 4 bases and J by 8 bases. The CDR3 protein is CASSVGQNEEKLFF. CDR3 DNA: TGCGCCAGCAGCGTGGGACAGAACGAGGAAAAACTGTTTTTT.

Of note for this clonotype: A much larger clone lies a single base off, so this may be a read error. This rearrangement joins TRBV6-5 to TRBJ1-6, with D maybe TRBD1 (6 bases). Germline values: CDR1 MNHEY, CDR2 SVGAGI. CDR3 length: 15 amino acids. CDR3 DNA sequence: TGTGCCAGCAGTCCTTTATTAGGGGGGAGAGTTCCCCCCCACTTT. Translated: CASSPLLGGRVPPHF.